Included here is one T cell receptor beta chain sequence, with context. This entry belongs to a study of blood T cell repertoires in COVID-19. Study-wide context: COVID-19 samples from acute and convalescent phases originated in the United States, Italy and Spain. In each case, the material was cDNA or gDNA derived from T cells, B-cell-depleted T cells, or PBMCs.

Trimming shortened V by 4 bases and J by 6 bases, and 15 bases separated the two germline ends. Germline lookup yields CDR1 LGHNA and CDR2 YSLEER. This CDR3 spans 15 amino acids. Per the authors' pipeline: Nucleated cell number was recorded as an estimate derived from reference gene primer amplification. Measured with immunoSEQ multiplex PCR; TCRdb has only the in-frame clones, and not every one. That table is the source of V, J and clone size, and D and trimming were worked out from the DNA. The data show tens of thousands of clones, around 86% seen once. The chain is built from TRBV4-3 and TRBJ2-2; D perhaps matches TRBD1 (5 bases). The sequence was obtained from a man aged 50-59 years with active or convalescent COVID-19. Sequencing input: peripheral blood. CDR3 DNA: TGCGCCAGCAGCCCCAGGGTCTTACAATCCGGGGAGCTGTTTTTT. Amino acid sequence: CASSPRVLQSGELFF.